The rows below give T cell receptor beta chains drawn from one sample of a study of blood T cell repertoires in COVID-19. Sequenced by immunoSEQ multiplex PCR; TCRdb stores in-frame clones only, minus some. The table has 270,000 or so clones, roughly nine tenths seen once. Material: PBMCs or T cells enriched from blood (not recorded which). The source is a woman between 18 and 29 years old who had recovered from COVID-19. Both conserved end residues are part of each CDR3. The order of the fields is D gene, clone size, J gene, V gene, CDR3 DNA, CDR3 protein. A D gene is named only where the DNA matches it firmly. The size field is filled for only some rows; it gives once, few, many or a size class.

. | . | TRBJ1-1 | TRBV28 | TGTGCCAGCCGAGGGCTGTATGCTTTCTTT | CASRGLYAFF
. | once | TRBJ2-2 | TRBV4-3 | TGCGCCAGCAGCCAAGAAAGGAGTCTCACCGGGGAGCTGTTTTTT | CASSQERSLTGELFF
. | . | TRBJ2-7 | TRBV5-1 | TGCGCCAGCAGCTTGGACAGTACTTTTAGTTACGAGCAGTACTTC | CASSLDSTFSYEQYF
TRBD1 | once | TRBJ2-1 | TRBV5-1 | TGCGCCAGCAGCCTAACCGGGACAGGGATCGATGAGCAGTTCTTC | CASSLTGTGIDEQFF
. | . | TRBJ1-5 | TRBV6-1 | TGTGCCAGCAGTGGCCTAGCGGACAGAATGAATCAGCCCCAGCATTTT | CASSGLADRMNQPQHF
TRBD1 | once | TRBJ1-1 | TRBV7-2 | TGTGCCAGCAGCTCCCGGACAGGGGTGAACACTGAAGCTTTCTTT | CASSSRTGVNTEAFF
TRBD1 | . | TRBJ1-2 | TRBV27 | TGTGCCAGCAGTTTATACCCGACAGGGGGCAATGGCTACACCTTC | CASSLYPTGGNGYTF
TRBD2 | once | TRBJ2-1 | TRBV7-8 | TGTGCCAGCAGCCGGCCGTTCACTAGCGGGAGCAATGAGCAGTTCTTC | CASSRPFTSGSNEQFF
TRBD1 | few | TRBJ2-3 | TRBV20-1 | TGCAGTGCTAGTAAGCCGGGACAGGGGGAGGATACGCAGTATTTT | CSASKPGQGEDTQYF
TRBD1 | . | TRBJ2-1 | TRBV10-3 | TGTGCCATCAGCCGGGACAGGGGGTACAATGAGCAGTTCTTC | CAISRDRGYNEQFF
. | . | TRBJ1-2 | TRBV5-1 | TGCGCCAGCAGCTCAGGGGACGGATCACCTAACTATGGCTACACCTTC | CASSSGDGSPNYGYTF
TRBD2 | once | TRBJ2-1 | TRBV19 | TGTGCCAGTAGTGTTAGCGGGAGGGCCGTAGGGCAGTTCTTC | CASSVSGRAVGQFF
. | . | TRBJ2-1 | TRBV11-2 | TGTGCCAGCAGCCCAGTGACAGTAAACAATGAGCAGTTCTTC | CASSPVTVNNEQFF
. | . | TRBJ1-1 | TRBV2 | TGTGCCAGCAGAGAGGCAGGGGAGTTTAGTGAAGCTTTCTTT | CASREAGEFSEAFF
TRBD1 | . | TRBJ2-1 | TRBV25-1 | TGTGCCAGCAGTGAACGCGACAGGGTCCCCTACAATGAGCAGTTCTTC | CASSERDRVPYNEQFF
. | . | TRBJ1-3 | TRBV12-3/TRBV12-4 | TGTGCCAGCAGGGCCGTGGCTGGAAACACCATATATTTT | CASRAVAGNTIYF
. | . | TRBJ1-5 | TRBV6-5 | TGTGCCAGCAAGAGGCAGTGGGAGAGCAATCAGCCCCAGCATTTT | CASKRQWESNQPQHF
. | once | TRBJ1-2 | TRBV30 | TGTGCCTGGACACGACAGACATCCAACTATGGCTACACCTTC | CAWTRQTSNYGYTF
TRBD1 | . | TRBJ2-1 | TRBV5-1 | TGCGCCAGCAGCTTGGGGACAGGGAGGCCCCATGAGCAGTTCTTC | CASSLGTGRPHEQFF
. | . | TRBJ1-2 | TRBV4-1 | TGCGCCAGCAGCCATGCGACAGGAACCTATGGCTACACCTTC | CASSHATGTYGYTF
TRBD1 | . | TRBJ2-7 | TRBV5-1 | TGCGCCAGCAGCTTGGACTCGGGACAGGGGGACGAGCAGTACTTC | CASSLDSGQGDEQYF
. | . | TRBJ2-3 | TRBV27 | TGTGCCAGCAGTTTCCTAACCACAGATACGCAGTATTTT | CASSFLTTDTQYF
. | . | TRBJ1-1 | TRBV7-9 | TGTGCCAGCACCCCATCCGACGGGTTTCCGATGAACACTGAAGCTTTCTTT | CASTPSDGFPMNTEAFF
. | . | TRBJ2-3 | TRBV7-2 | TGTGCCAGCAGCTTATATGGGGCCCCGGGCACAGATACGCAGTATTTT | CASSLYGAPGTDTQYF
. | . | TRBJ1-5 | TRBV7-2 | TGTGCCAGCAGCTATAGCTGGAATCAGCCCCAGCATTTT | CASSYSWNQPQHF